This T cell receptor beta chain was sequenced in a study of blood T cell repertoires in COVID-19. Here immunoSEQ multiplex PCR was the method, and the copy in TCRdb shows in-frame clones only, minus some. The data hold approximately 220,000 clones, with 80% to 90% observed a single time. V lost 2 bases and J lost 5, with 7 bases in between. The length of the CDR3 is 14 residues. The germline CDR1 and CDR2 sequences are SGHTA and FQGTGA. The receptor's source is a woman aged 40 to 55 with active or convalescent COVID-19. The genes are TRBV7-3 and TRBJ1-6; D gene unclear. Sequenced: peripheral blood. CDR3 coding DNA: TGTGCCAGCAGCTTACACAGTAATAATTCACCCCTCCACTTT. Translation: CASSLHSNNSPLHF.